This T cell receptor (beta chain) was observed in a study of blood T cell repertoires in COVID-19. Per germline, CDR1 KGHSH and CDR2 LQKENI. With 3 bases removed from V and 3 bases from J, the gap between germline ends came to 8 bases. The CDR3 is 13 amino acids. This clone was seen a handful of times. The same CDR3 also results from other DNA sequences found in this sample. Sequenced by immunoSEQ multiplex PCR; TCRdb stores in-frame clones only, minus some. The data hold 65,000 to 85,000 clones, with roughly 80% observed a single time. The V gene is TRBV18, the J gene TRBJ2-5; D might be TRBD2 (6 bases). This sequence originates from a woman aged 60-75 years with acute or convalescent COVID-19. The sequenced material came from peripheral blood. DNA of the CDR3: TGTGCCAGCTCACCGGGCGGGGAAGAGACCCAGTACTTC. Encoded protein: CASSPGGEETQYF. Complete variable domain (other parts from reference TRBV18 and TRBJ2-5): NAGVMQNPRHLVRRRGQEARLRCSPMKGHSHVYWYRQLPEEGLKFMVYLQKENIIDESGMPKERFSAEFPKEGPSILRIQQVVRGDSAAYFCASSPGGEETQYFGPGTRLLVL.